This T cell receptor (beta chain) was identified during a study of T cell responses to AZD1222 COVID-19 vaccine (dated by TCRdb to the early 2020s). Regarding the study in general: AZD1222 recipients with second doses at about 4 weeks or about 12 weeks were pooled, because spike-specific TCR depth and breadth did not differ between schedules. A total of about 230 trial participants underwent TCR sequencing, of whom 200 to 220 received two doses of AZD1222 and about 25 received two doses of the MenACWY control vaccine. Trial participants were enrolled by age into subgroups of 18-55, 56-69 and 70-plus years, and around 150, 28 and 57 TCR-sequenced participants, respectively, were included in these subgroups.

The sample's time point label, in plain terms: baseline before first vaccination. Samples from vaccinated people were obtained from the UK trials COV001 and COV002, which included a single-blind randomized controlled phase 2/3 trial of AZD1222 (ChAdOx1 nCoV-19) in healthy adults. Trial participant PBMC samples were collected at day 0 and day 28 after the second dose for TCRbeta chain sequencing. General conclusions and limits of the study: After two AZD1222 doses, spike-specific TCR breadth and depth were significantly higher than at day 0 and than in MenACWY recipients. The whole spike protein was spanned by vaccine-associated CD4 TCRs, and dominant responses were seen in regions 160-218 and 743-854. No day 14 peak-response samples were available, so repertoires were characterized only after the peak T cell response. Participants were mostly white British and included more females than males, and it was suggested by the authors that clonal diversity may have been underestimated. Reportedly, almost half of the unique spike-specific TCRs recognized epitopes lying outside the regions that are mutated in the B.1.351 and B.1.1.7 variants. Conclusions about previously exposed vaccinees are limited, since just a handful of AZD1222 recipients were seropositive for SARS-CoV-2 at baseline. The 56-69-year group was small, and its depth increase did not reach significance, likely because of low power.

With respect to this clone: What antigen it recognizes has not been identified. No clone much larger than this one lies a single base away; base qualities are absent.

V is clipped by 8 bases and J by 9 bases, and the sequence between their germline boundaries is 20 bases long. Reading from cysteine to phenylalanine, the CDR3 counts 14 amino acids. This entry keeps only the CDR3 DNA: 42 bases, framed from base 1. Looking up the germline V gene (reference sequence) yields CDR1 LNHDA and CDR2 SQIVND. The CDR3 regions of human TCRbeta chains were analyzed by immunosequencing. As for how the authors treated the data: TCRs in the repertoires were matched against a reference library of SARS-CoV-2-specific TCRs that had been generated with the MIRA antigen-specificity platform. Breadth was defined as the fraction of unique TCRs that were SARS-CoV-2-associated, and depth was defined as the fraction of total T cells that were SARS-CoV-2-associated. Each spike-specific TCR was assigned to its reactive spike region and to a CD4 or CD8 class using the MIRA data. Log10-transformed breadth and depth values were compared by one-way ANOVA with Sidak's multiple comparisons tests. TCRdb provides this immuneACCESS table in a form limited to in-frame rearrangements. Some clones are lacking; in checked studies, under half of them reflect an unresolved V gene, and why the rest are absent is not known. Clonal size and the V and J genes are those of that table, whereas D and trimming came from the DNA. This sample holds approximately 170,000 clones; 85% to 95% were observed only once. The top ten clones comprise around 4.4% of the sample.

This TCR was sampled from an adult in good health. Rearrangement joined TRBV19 to TRBJ2-1, with TRBD2 tentatively as D gene (6 bases match). Sequenced material: peripheral blood, taken on day 0 of AZD1222 vaccination. CDR3 loop: CASRDTSFSGEQFF. In nucleotides, the sequence is TGTGCCAGTCGAGACACTAGCTTCTCGGGTGAGCAGTTCTTC.